Included here is one T cell receptor beta chain sequence, with context. The antigen remains unidentified. The CDR3 contains 14 residues. The ends lost 5 bases at V and 7 bases at J; junction bases unmatched: 4. The V gene's germline CDR1 is ENHRY and CDR2 SYGVKD. The data are from a study of T cell repertoires in cytomegalovirus infection. As for the study in general: CMV infection together with matching HLA type was indicated by public TCR beta signatures.

General study findings and limits: Of the TCR beta families, the public ones yielded a cumulative frequency that identified carriers of CMV plus the relevant HLA. HLA-C-restricted, CMV-specific TCR beta clonotypes were dominant ex vivo.

TCRdb passed the reads through MiXCR, listing each CDR3 protein once. Of some 700,000 distinct CDR3 sequences listed, roughly 35% are singletons. The J gene is TRBJ1-4, the V gene TRBV10-3, with 10 bases matching TRBD1. The sample was PBMCs. This TCR was recovered from a human donor in good health (CMV status not recorded). Some clones in this sample may be carry-over from other donors' samples. In nucleotides, the CDR3 is TGTGCCATCAGTTCGACAGGGGGCGGTGAAAAACTGTTTTTT. It specifies CAISSTGGGEKLFF.